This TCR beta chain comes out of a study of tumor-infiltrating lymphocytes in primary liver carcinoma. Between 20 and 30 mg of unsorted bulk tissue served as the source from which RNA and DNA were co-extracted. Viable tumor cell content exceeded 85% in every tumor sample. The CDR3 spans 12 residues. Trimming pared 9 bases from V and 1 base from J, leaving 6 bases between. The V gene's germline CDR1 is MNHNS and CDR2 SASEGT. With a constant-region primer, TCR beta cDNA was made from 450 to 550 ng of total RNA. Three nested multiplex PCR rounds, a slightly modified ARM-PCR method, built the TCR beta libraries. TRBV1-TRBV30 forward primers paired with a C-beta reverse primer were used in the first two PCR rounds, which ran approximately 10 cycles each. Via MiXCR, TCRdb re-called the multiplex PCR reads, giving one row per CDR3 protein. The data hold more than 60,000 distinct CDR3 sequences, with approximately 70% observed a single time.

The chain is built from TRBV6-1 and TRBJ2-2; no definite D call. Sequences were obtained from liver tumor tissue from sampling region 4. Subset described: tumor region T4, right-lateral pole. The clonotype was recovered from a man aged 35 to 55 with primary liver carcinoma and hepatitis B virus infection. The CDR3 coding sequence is TGTGCCAGTTTGGTGAACACCGGGGAGCTGTTTTTT. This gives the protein CASLVNTGELFF.